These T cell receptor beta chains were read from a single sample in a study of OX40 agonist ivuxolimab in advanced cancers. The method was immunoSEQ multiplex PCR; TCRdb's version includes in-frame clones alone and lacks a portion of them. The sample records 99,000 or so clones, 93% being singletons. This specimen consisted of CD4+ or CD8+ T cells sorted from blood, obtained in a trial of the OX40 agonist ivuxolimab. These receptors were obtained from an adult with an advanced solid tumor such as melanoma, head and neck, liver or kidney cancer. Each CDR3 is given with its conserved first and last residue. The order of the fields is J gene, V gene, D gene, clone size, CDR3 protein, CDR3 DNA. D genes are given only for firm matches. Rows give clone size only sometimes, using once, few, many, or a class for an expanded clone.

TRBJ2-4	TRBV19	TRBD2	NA	CASSMRAGAPGIQYF	TGTGCCAGTAGTATGAGAGCGGGGGCCCCAGGCATTCAGTACTTC
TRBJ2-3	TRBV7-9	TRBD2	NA	CASSWGLATGTDTQYF	TGTGCCAGCAGCTGGGGACTAGCAACGGGCACAGATACGCAGTATTTT
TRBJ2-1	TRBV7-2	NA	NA	CASSLMWGLNEQFF	TGTGCCAGCAGCTTGATGTGGGGCCTCAATGAGCAGTTCTTC
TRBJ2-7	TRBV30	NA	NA	CAWSVLPGPSYEQYF	TGTGCCTGGAGTGTCTTACCGGGGCCATCCTACGAGCAGTACTTC
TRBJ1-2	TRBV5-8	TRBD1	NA	CASRRFRGNYGYTF	TGTGCCAGCAGAAGATTCAGGGGGAACTATGGCTACACCTTC
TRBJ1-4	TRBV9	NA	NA	CASSVAEGRLEKLFF	TGTGCCAGCAGCGTAGCGGAGGGACGATTGGAAAAACTGTTTTTT
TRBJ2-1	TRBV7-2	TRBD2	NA	CASSVTGTSDNEQFF	TGTGCCAGCAGCGTCACCGGGACTAGCGACAATGAGCAGTTCTTC
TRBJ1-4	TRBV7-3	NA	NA	CASSHGPQSGEKLFF	TGTGCCAGCAGCCACGGGCCACAGAGCGGTGAAAAACTGTTTTTT
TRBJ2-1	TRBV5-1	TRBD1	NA	CASSSRPGTGGNEQFF	TGCGCCAGCAGCTCCAGACCCGGGACAGGGGGTAATGAGCAGTTCTTC
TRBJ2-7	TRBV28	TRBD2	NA	CASSQLAGDFYEQYF	TGTGCCAGCAGCCAGTTAGCGGGGGATTTCTACGAGCAGTACTTC
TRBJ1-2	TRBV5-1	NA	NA	CASSLVVSNYGYTF	TGCGCCAGCAGCTTGGTGGTCAGCAACTATGGCTACACCTTC
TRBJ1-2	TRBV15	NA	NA	CATSRDVPSAMGYTF	TGTGCCACCAGCAGAGATGTGCCGAGTGCAATGGGCTACACCTTC
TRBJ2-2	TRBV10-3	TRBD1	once	CAISEQGRDTGELFF	TGTGCCATCAGTGAACAGGGGCGGGACACCGGGGAGCTGTTTTTT
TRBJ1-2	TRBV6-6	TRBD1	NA	CASGRTGNYGYTF	TGTGCCAGCGGCCGGACAGGGAACTATGGCTACACCTTC
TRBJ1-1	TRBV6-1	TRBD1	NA	CASSEALTGWGPNTEAFF	TGTGCCAGCAGTGAAGCCCTGACAGGGTGGGGCCCTAACACTGAAGCTTTCTTT
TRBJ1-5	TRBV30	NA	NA	CAWSRDSNQPQHF	TGTGCCTGGAGCCGGGATAGCAATCAGCCCCAGCATTTT
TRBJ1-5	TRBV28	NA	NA	CASSPPTALSEEGNQPQHF	TGTGCCAGCAGTCCGCCGACCGCCTTATCGGAGGAAGGCAATCAGCCCCAGCATTTT
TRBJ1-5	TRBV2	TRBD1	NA	CASSKTGDFSNQPQHF	TGTGCCAGCAGTAAGACAGGGGATTTTAGCAATCAGCCCCAGCATTTT
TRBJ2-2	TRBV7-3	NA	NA	CASSPRITGELFF	TGTGCCAGCAGCCCCCGAATCACCGGGGAGCTGTTTTTT
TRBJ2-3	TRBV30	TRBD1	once	CAWSAGQGADTQYF	TGTGCCTGGAGTGCCGGACAGGGGGCAGATACGCAGTATTTT
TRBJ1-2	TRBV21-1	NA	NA	CASWPGISTDYGYTF	TGTGCCAGCTGGCCAGGGATCTCCACTGACTATGGCTACACCTTC
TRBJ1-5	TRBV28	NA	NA	CASSLPQQGAQPQHF	TGTGCCAGCAGTTTACCCCAGCAGGGCGCTCAGCCCCAGCATTTT
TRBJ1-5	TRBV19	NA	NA	CASSIPGSNQPQHF	TGTGCCAGTAGTATACCAGGGAGCAATCAGCCCCAGCATTTT
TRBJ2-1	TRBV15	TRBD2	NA	CATSRVGSGFTYNEQFF	TGTGCCACCAGCAGAGTGGGTAGCGGGTTTACCTACAATGAGCAGTTCTTC
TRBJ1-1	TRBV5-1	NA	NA	CASSPEPPNTEAFF	TGCGCCAGCAGCCCAGAGCCCCCGAACACTGAAGCTTTCTTT
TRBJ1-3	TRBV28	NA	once	CASSPSPRGFGNTIYF	TGTGCCAGCAGCCCTTCTCCACGGGGCTTTGGAAACACCATATATTTT
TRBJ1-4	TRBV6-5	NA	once	CASRLGVAEKLFF	TGTGCCAGCAGACTGGGGGTTGCCGAAAAACTGTTTTTT
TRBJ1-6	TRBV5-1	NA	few	CASSLVAENSPLHF	TGCGCCAGCAGCTTGGTGGCGGAAAATTCACCCCTCCACTTT
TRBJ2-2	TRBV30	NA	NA	CACSGSNTGELFF	TGTGCCTGCTCCGGATCGAACACCGGGGAGCTGTTTTTT
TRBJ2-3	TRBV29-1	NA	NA	CSVYDRGGTDTQYF	TGCAGCGTCTACGACAGGGGAGGGACAGATACGCAGTATTTT
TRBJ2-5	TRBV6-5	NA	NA	CASSYGDSVTQYF	TGTGCCAGCAGTTACGGCGATTCTGTGACCCAGTACTTC
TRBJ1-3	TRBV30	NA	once	CAWSAGNTIYF	TGTGCCTGGAGTGCGGGAAACACCATATATTTT
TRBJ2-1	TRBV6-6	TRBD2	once	CASRGSGGYSYNEQFF	TGTGCCAGCCGGGGTAGCGGGGGGTACTCCTACAATGAGCAGTTCTTC